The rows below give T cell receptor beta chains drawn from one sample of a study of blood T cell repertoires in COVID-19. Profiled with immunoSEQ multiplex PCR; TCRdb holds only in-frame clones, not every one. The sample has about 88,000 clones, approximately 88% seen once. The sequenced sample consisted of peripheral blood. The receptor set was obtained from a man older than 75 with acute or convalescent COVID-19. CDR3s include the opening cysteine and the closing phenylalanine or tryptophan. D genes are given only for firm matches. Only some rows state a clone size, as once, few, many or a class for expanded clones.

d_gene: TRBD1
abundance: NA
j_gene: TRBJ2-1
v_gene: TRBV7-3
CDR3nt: TGTGCCAGCAGCCTTTCCGCAGGGGGAGAGCAGTTCTTC
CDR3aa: CASSLSAGGEQFF

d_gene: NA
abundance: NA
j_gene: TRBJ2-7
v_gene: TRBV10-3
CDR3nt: TGTGCCATCAGTGAGGACAACTACGAGCAGTACTTC
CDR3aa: CAISEDNYEQYF

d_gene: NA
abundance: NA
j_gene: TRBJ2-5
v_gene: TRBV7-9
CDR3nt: TGTGCCAGCAGCTTTTTCGGAGCCCTCCAAGAGACCCAGTACTTC
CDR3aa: CASSFFGALQETQYF

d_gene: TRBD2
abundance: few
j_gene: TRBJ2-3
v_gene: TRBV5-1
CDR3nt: TGCGCCAGCAGCTTGGCTAGCGGGACAACAGATACGCAGTATTTT
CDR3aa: CASSLASGTTDTQYF

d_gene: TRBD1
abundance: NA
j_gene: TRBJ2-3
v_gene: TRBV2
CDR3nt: TGTGCCAGCAGTGAAACAGGGGGTAGGGCAGATACGCAGTATTTT
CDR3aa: CASSETGGRADTQYF

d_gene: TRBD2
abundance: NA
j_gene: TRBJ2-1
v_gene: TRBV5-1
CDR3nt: TGCGCCAGCAGCTTGCCTAAGCGGGAGGGCGTAGATGAGCAGTTCTTC
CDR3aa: CASSLPKREGVDEQFF

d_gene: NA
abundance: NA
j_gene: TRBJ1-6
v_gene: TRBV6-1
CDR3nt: TGTGCCAGCAGTGAAAGGGGTTTCAATTCACCCCTCCACTTT
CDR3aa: CASSERGFNSPLHF

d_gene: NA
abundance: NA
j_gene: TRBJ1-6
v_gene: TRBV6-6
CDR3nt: TGTGCCAGCAGTGGGGGAGGAAATTCACCCCTCCACTTT
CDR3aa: CASSGGGNSPLHF

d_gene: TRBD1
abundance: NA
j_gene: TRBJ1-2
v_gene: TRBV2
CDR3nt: TGTGCCAGCAGCGGGACAGGCTACGGCTACACCTTC
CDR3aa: CASSGTGYGYTF

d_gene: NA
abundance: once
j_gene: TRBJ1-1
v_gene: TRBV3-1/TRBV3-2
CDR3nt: TGTGCCAGCAGTCATGGACAGCCGAACACTGAAGCTTTCTTT
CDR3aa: CASSHGQPNTEAFF

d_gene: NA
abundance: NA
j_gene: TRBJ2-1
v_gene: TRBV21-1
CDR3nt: TGTGCCAGCAGCACAAGACAGAATGAGCAGTTCTTC
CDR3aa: CASSTRQNEQFF

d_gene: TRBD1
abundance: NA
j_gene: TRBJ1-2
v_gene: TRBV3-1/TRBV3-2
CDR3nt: TGTGCCAGCAGCTCAAAGGGGGCGGACTATGGCTACACCTTC
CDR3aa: CASSSKGADYGYTF